Listed here are 20 T cell receptor beta chains from one sample, sequenced in a study of radiotherapy plus CTLA-4 blockade in lung cancer. Method: immunoSEQ multiplex PCR; TCRdb's copy keeps in-frame clones and lacks some. This sample has some 110,000 clones, with 78% found just once. The source was peripheral blood, collected from a patient treated with radiotherapy plus ipilimumab. Receptors were obtained from a human donor with non-small cell lung cancer who had a partial response to radiotherapy plus ipilimumab.

This clone was observed once. This sequence joins TRBV27 and TRBJ2-1; 14 bases match TRBD2. The trim removed 3 bases at V and 9 bases at J, leaving 4 bases unmatched. There are 15 residues in the CDR3. From germline, CDR1 is MNHEY and CDR2 SMNVEV (reference sequence). The DNA of the CDR3 is TGTGCCAGCAGTTTTGGGACTAGCGGGAGTGGTGAGCAGTTCTTC. Translating gives CASSFGTSGSGEQFF.

The rearrangement uses TRBV5-8 and TRBJ2-5; maybe TRBD1 (6 bases). V lost 4 bases and J 3 bases, leaving 10 bases between the germline ends. The CDR3 is made up of 13 amino acids. The V gene's germline CDR1 is SGHTS and CDR2 YDEGEE. The CDR3 sequence is CASSLWTEETQYF. The CDR3 bases are TGTGCCAGCAGCCTATGGACAGAAGAGACCCAGTACTTC.

A single count supports this clone. The gene calls are TRBV4-1 and TRBJ1-1; D uncertain. Germline CDR1 and CDR2: MGHRA and YSYEKL. The length of the CDR3 is 15 residues. The ends were cut back, 2 bases at V and 1 base at J, with 11 bases in the middle. The CDR3 protein is CASSQFVVQNTEAFF. In nucleotides, the CDR3 is TGCGCCAGCAGCCAATTTGTGGTACAGAACACTGAAGCTTTCTTT.

V is TRBV5-1 and J is TRBJ1-6, with a possible D match to TRBD1 (6 bases). The CDR3 sequence is 14 residues long. Trimming left V 0 bases short and J 6 bases short, with 7 bases between. Germline V gives CDR1 SGHRS, CDR2 YFSETQ. The CDR3 DNA reads TGCGCCAGCAGCTTGGAAGGGGGTAATTCACCCCTCCACTTT. Translating gives CASSLEGGNSPLHF.

The chain carries TRBV2 and TRBJ2-2; D perhaps matches TRBD2 (6 bases). The CDR3 length is 16 residues. V was clipped by 4 bases and J by 0 bases, with 12 bases between them. Per the germline V gene, CDR1 is SNHLY and CDR2 is FYNNEI. CDR3 DNA: TGTGCCAGCAGTGTAAGTGGAGGGACGAACACCGGGGAGCTGTTTTTT. Its translation: CASSVSGGTNTGELFF.

J is TRBJ2-3 and V is TRBV29-1; 11 bases are shared with TRBD2. This CDR3 region has 15 residues. Unmatched junction bases numbered 6, after V lost 6 bases and J lost 1 base. CDR1 SQVTM and CDR2 ANQGSEA come from the germline V gene. CDR3 sequence: CSVQGLAGRTDTQYF. CDR3 coding DNA: TGCAGCGTCCAAGGACTAGCGGGCCGCACAGATACGCAGTATTTT.

The chain joins TRBV6-1 to TRBJ1-1; D ambiguous. CDR1 is MNHNS, CDR2 SASEGT, per germline. Deletions cut 5 bases from V and 3 bases from J, with 10 bases between. The CDR3 extends over 13 amino acids. CDR3 amino acids: CASSLWEDTEAFF. CDR3 nucleotide sequence: TGTGCCAGCAGTCTGTGGGAGGACACTGAAGCTTTCTTT.

The chain links TRBV2 to TRBJ1-2; possibly TRBD1 for D (5 bases). The CDR3 covers 15 residues. V was shortened by 2 bases and J by 4 bases, with 14 bases between the two germline ends. CDR1 SNHLY and CDR2 FYNNEI come from the germline V gene. CDR3 residues: CASSEQGSEIYGYTF. The CDR3 bases are TGTGCCAGCAGTGAACAGGGTTCTGAGATCTATGGCTACACCTTC. The entire variable domain, with the rest obtained from reference TRBV2 and TRBJ1-2, is as follows: EPEVTQTPSHQVTQMGQEVILRCVPISNHLYFYWYRQILGQKVEFLVSFYNNEISEKSEIFDDQFSVERPDGSNFTLKIRSTKLEDSAMYFCASSEQGSEIYGYTFGSGTRLTVV.

The chain uses TRBV5-1 and TRBJ2-1, with TRBD2 matching over 8 bases. The CDR3 contains 14 residues. The germline CDR1 and CDR2 sequences are SGHRS and YFSETQ. V trimming: 1 base; J trimming: 7 bases; junction bases outside the gene matches: 4. CDR3 residues: CASSLLQRENEQFF. The CDR3 region has the DNA TGCGCCAGCAGCTTGCTTCAGCGGGAGAATGAGCAGTTCTTC.

This rearrangement joins TRBV5-1 to TRBJ2-1; 11 bases are shared with TRBD2. This CDR3 region has 15 residues. The V gene's germline CDR1 is SGHRS and CDR2 YFSETQ. V shed 4 bases and J 4 bases; nucleotides not matched to a gene: 4. The CDR3 sequence is CASSEGLADYNEQFF. The CDR3 region has the DNA TGCGCCAGCAGCGAGGGACTAGCGGATTACAATGAGCAGTTCTTC.

The rearrangement uses TRBV7-9 and TRBJ2-7; weak D call: TRBD1 (6 bases). The length of the CDR3 is 17 residues. V was clipped by 0 bases and J by 4 bases, with 19 bases between them. Germline V CDR1 and CDR2: SEHNR, FQNEAQ (reference sequence). The CDR3 nucleotides read TGTGCCAGCAGCTTAGCCATCCATCTGAGGGGGAATTACGAGCAGTACTTC. Protein product: CASSLAIHLRGNYEQYF.

The chain employs TRBV10-1 and TRBJ1-1; D is possibly TRBD1 (5 bases). This CDR3 has 13 residues. Germline CDR1 and CDR2: WNHNN and SYGVQD (reference sequence). Trimming shortened V by 6 bases and J by 1 base, and 9 bases separated the two germline ends. Written as DNA, the CDR3 is TGCGCCAGCAGAGGCGACAGGAACACTGAAGCTTTCTTT. Translating it yields CASRGDRNTEAFF.

The chain uses TRBV5-1 and TRBJ2-1; TRBD2 aligns across 9 bases. Germline CDR1 reads SGHRS; CDR2 reads YFSETQ. This CDR3 contains 14 residues. Trimming cost V 7 bases and J 15 bases; bases outside gene matches: 17. The CDR3 region has the DNA TGCGCCAGCCACCCTGGCGGGAGGGCCCTTAGTCCGTTCTTC. This encodes CASHPGGRALSPFF.

This chain uses TRBV19 with TRBJ1-3, with D perhaps TRBD1 (6 bases). Trimming left V 7 bases short and J 0 bases short, with 13 bases between. Germline assignment: CDR1 LNHDA and CDR2 SQIVND (reference sequence). The CDR3 sequence is 15 residues long. Here the CDR3 reads CASTQTGFSGNTIYF. DNA for the CDR3: TGTGCCAGTACCCAAACAGGGTTCTCTGGAAACACCATATATTTT. Looking up the rest from reference TRBV19 and TRBJ1-3 gives the full variable domain: DGGITQSPKYLFRKEGQNVTLSCEQNLNHDAMYWYRQDPGQGLRLIYYSQIVNDFQKGDIAEGYSVSREKKESFPLTVTSAQKNPTAFYLCASTQTGFSGNTIYFGEGSWLTVV.

The rearrangement joins TRBV6-5 to TRBJ2-5, with D hard to call. The CDR3 runs 15 residues. V was shortened by 0 bases and J by 2 bases, with 10 bases between the two germline ends. In germline, CDR1 is MNHEY, CDR2 SVGAGI. The DNA of the CDR3 is TGTGCCAGCAGTTACTCGCGGCCGAGGCAAGAGACCCAGTACTTC. The encoded protein is CASSYSRPRQETQYF.

This chain joins TRBV12-5 and TRBJ2-1, with D possibly TRBD2 on 5 matching bases. Per the germline V gene, CDR1 is LGHNT and CDR2 is FRNRAP. Trimming took off 5 bases at V and 4 bases at J, with 9 bases between the two ends. The CDR3 has 13 amino acids. CDR3 in DNA: TGTGCTAGTGGTCCCAGCGGATACAATGAGCAGTTCTTC. Encoded protein: CASGPSGYNEQFF.

The genes are TRBV18 and TRBJ2-5; TRBD2 is a possible D gene (5 bases). The CDR3 totals 15 residues. Germline V CDR1 and CDR2: KGHSH, LQKENI. Trimming shortened V by 0 bases and J by 4 bases, and 12 bases separated the two germline ends. CDR3 region: CASSPPEELGETQYF. Here the CDR3 DNA reads TGTGCCAGCTCACCACCGGAGGAACTCGGAGAGACCCAGTACTTC.

This sequence joins TRBV28 and TRBJ2-7; tentative D call: TRBD1 (6 bases). Per the germline V gene, CDR1 is MDHEN and CDR2 is SYDVKM. With 6 bases removed from V and 8 bases from J, the gap between germline ends came to 11 bases. This CDR3 contains 11 residues. CDR3 loop: CASSPTGKQYF. The CDR3 region has the DNA TGTGCCAGCAGCCCAACAGGGAAGCAGTACTTC.

The chain joins TRBV19 to TRBJ2-4; D possibly corresponds to TRBD2 (6 bases). V lost 3 bases and J 8 bases, leaving 14 bases between the germline ends. The V gene's germline CDR1 is LNHDA and CDR2 SQIVND (reference sequence). The CDR3 has 14 residues. Here the CDR3 reads CASSIIGGSDIQYF. As DNA, the CDR3 is TGTGCCAGTAGTATCATCGGGGGATCGGACATTCAGTACTTC. Full variable domain (outside the CDR3, taken from reference TRBV19 and TRBJ2-4): DGGITQSPKYLFRKEGQNVTLSCEQNLNHDAMYWYRQDPGQGLRLIYYSQIVNDFQKGDIAEGYSVSREKKESFPLTVTSAQKNPTAFYLCASSIIGGSDIQYFGAGTRLSVL.

The J gene is TRBJ1-4, the V gene TRBV6-5, with 7 bases aligning to TRBD1. This CDR3 spans 15 amino acids. The trim removed 1 base at V and 7 bases at J, leaving 6 bases unmatched. The germline V gene encodes CDR1 MNHEY and CDR2 SVGAGI. The CDR3 protein is CASSYFQGVSEKLFF. DNA of the CDR3: TGTGCCAGCAGTTACTTCCAGGGGGTCAGTGAAAAACTGTTTTTT.